The entry that follows covers one TCR beta chain sequence. Its antigen remains unknown. The entry originates in a study of Ad26.COV2.S vaccination and SARS-CoV-2 variants. The wider study: Ad26.COV2.S, an intramuscular injection, was given once or twice 56 days apart.

The repertoire was sequenced with immunoSEQ multiplex PCR; TCRdb's copy has only in-frame clones and lacks some. The sample consists of hundreds of thousands of clones, 89% of them appearing once. Germline-derived CDR1 and CDR2 are ENHRY and SYGVKD. The ends were cut back, 0 bases at V and 10 bases at J, with 13 bases in the middle. The CDR3 contains 15 residues. Treatment described: roughly 19 received Ad26.COV2.S at low or high dose, single or two shots; about 5 received placebo; per-sample allocation not given. Repertoires come from day 63 after the first vaccine or placebo injection. Study-level findings and limits: CD8+ and CD4+ T cells specific for spike reportedly responded with substantial breadth after vaccination. It was found that vaccine and placebo recipients had similar non-spike TCR breadth.

Here the sequenced sample was peripheral blood, taken in a trial of Ad26.COV2.S vaccine versus placebo. The chain recombines TRBV10-3 with TRBJ1-6; D remains unclear. The clonotype was recovered from a person between 18 and 65 years old who received the Ad26.COV2.S COVID-19 vaccine or a placebo. As DNA, the CDR3 is TGTGCCATCAGTGAGTCAAGGGCCCCGGGATCACCCCTCCACTTT. Its translation: CAISESRAPGSPLHF.